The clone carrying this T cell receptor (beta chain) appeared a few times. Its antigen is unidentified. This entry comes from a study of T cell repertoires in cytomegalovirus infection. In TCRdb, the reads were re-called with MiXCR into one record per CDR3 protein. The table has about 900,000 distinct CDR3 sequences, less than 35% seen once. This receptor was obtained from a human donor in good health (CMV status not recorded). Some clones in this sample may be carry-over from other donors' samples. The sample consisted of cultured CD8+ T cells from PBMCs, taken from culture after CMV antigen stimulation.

The CDR3 region has the DNA TGTGCCAGCAGTGAAGGGTTTAACTATGGCTACACCTTC. This gives the protein CASSEGFNYGYTF. The J gene is TRBJ1-2, the V gene TRBV2; D gene unclear. V lost 1 base and J lost 1, with 4 bases in between. The CDR3 is 13 amino acids. CDR1 and CDR2 from the germline V gene are SNHLY and FYNNEI.